Listed below are T cell receptor beta chains from one sample, sequenced in a study of T cells in Graves' hyperthyroidism and ophthalmopathy. In TCRdb, the multiplex PCR reads were re-called with MiXCR into one record per CDR3 protein. The data hold roughly 350,000 distinct CDR3 sequences, with around 13% observed a single time. The specimen was blood. These TCRs come from a woman aged 25 to 39 with Graves' hyperthyroidism. CDR3s include the opening cysteine and the closing phenylalanine or tryptophan. Each record gives: J gene, clone size, V gene, D gene, CDR3 DNA, CDR3 protein. The D gene is left open where the match is weak. Some rows have no size entry. The others give once, few or many, or a class for an expanded clone.

TRBJ2-3 | few | TRBV12-3/TRBV12-4 | - | TGTGCCAGCAGTTTAAGAGCCGGGGGAGGTAGCACAGATACGCAGTATTTT | CASSLRAGGGSTDTQYF
TRBJ1-1 | many | TRBV12-3/TRBV12-4 | - | TGTGCCAGCAGTTTGCAGGTTTATTTGAACACTGAAGCTTTCTTT | CASSLQVYLNTEAFF
TRBJ1-5 | - | TRBV29-1 | - | TGCAGCGTTGGAGGGGATGATCAGCCCCAGCATTTT | CSVGGDDQPQHF
TRBJ1-6 | few | TRBV14 | TRBD1 | TGTGCCAGCAGATTCCAGGGGGATTCACCCCTCCACTTT | CASRFQGDSPLHF
TRBJ2-1 | - | TRBV5-1 | TRBD2 | TGCGCCAGCAGCTTGGATACTAGCGGGAAGCGTCGTGTCAATGAGCAGTTCTTC | CASSLDTSGKRRVNEQFF
TRBJ1-2 | many | TRBV5-5 | - | TGTGCCAGCAGCTTGGAGACCCGAAGTCGTGGCTACACCTTC | CASSLETRSRGYTF
TRBJ2-1 | - | TRBV9 | TRBD2 | TGTGCCAGCAGCGTAGACGCGGGAGTCGAGGTGCGGTTCTTC | CASSVDAGVEVRFF
TRBJ1-5 | many | TRBV30 | - | TGTGCCTGGAGTGGGGACTCCAGGAGCAATCAGCCCCAGCATTTT | CAWSGDSRSNQPQHF
TRBJ1-1 | few | TRBV20-1 | - | TGCAGTGTTGGACCGGGGCCTGAAGCTTTCTTT | CSVGPGPEAFF
TRBJ2-2 | - | TRBV9 | TRBD2 | TGTGCCAGCAGCGCAACGGGGGGCACCGGGGAGCTGTTTTTT | CASSATGGTGELFF
TRBJ2-1 | - | TRBV20-1 | - | TGCAGTGCAAGACAGGGAGCAGGGGGGTTCTACAATGAGCAGTTCTTC | CSARQGAGGFYNEQFF
TRBJ1-1 | many | TRBV30 | - | TGTGCCTGCACCCCGAGGTCGGGGTGGGCTTTCTTT | CACTPRSGWAFF